Following are 15 T cell receptor beta chains from one sample sequenced in a study of T cells expressing NK-cell markers. TCRdb reprocessed the 5' RACE reads, with one entry per CDR3 protein and no DNA. The sample's table shows about 150,000 distinct CDR3 sequences. The material sequenced was blood T cells: a sorted CD56 or NKG2C T cell subset, CD4+ or CD8+ T cells, or bulk PBMC T cells (not recorded which). These receptors were taken from a man aged 18 to 29 in good health.

The CDR3 reads CASSQAQGDPTGELFF. The chain couples TRBV4-1 to TRBJ2-2; TCRdb's D call, TRBD1, is unchecked because there is no DNA. CDR1 is MGHRA and CDR2 is YSYEKL in the germline V gene. There are 16 residues in the CDR3.

The chain is built from TRBV4-3 and TRBJ2-5; TCRdb's assignment of TRBD1 cannot be checked, as there is no DNA. The CDR3 is 15 residues long. Germline V gene data show CDR1 as LGHNA and CDR2 as YSLEER. The CDR3 here is CASSQGTGSYQTQYF.

The chain has TRBV6-6 and TRBJ1-2; TCRdb's D call of TRBD1 is untestable without DNA. The CDR3 extends over 13 amino acids. Per the germline V gene, CDR1 is MNHNY and CDR2 is SVGAGI (reference sequence). The CDR3 here is CASSRQPIYGYTF.

The rearrangement uses TRBV7-9 and TRBJ2-1; as DNA is missing, the TRBD1 call by TCRdb cannot be tested. This CDR3 comprises 11 residues. Germline CDR1 SEHNR, CDR2 FQNEAQ (reference sequence). CDR3 amino acids: CAGGSGNEQFF.

The genes are TRBV7-2 and TRBJ2-1; TCRdb designates TRBD1, a call that cannot be tested without DNA. Germline V gives CDR1 SGHTA, CDR2 FQGNSA. This CDR3 is built from 14 residues. The CDR3 sequence: CASSFPPGYNEQFF.

The chain joins TRBV12-3 or TRBV12-4 to TRBJ2-2. The length of the CDR3 is 15 residues. The CDR3: CASSFLGFNTGELFF.

The chain combines TRBV6-2 or TRBV6-3 with TRBJ2-5; checking the TCRdb D call of TRBD1 is not possible without DNA. The length of the CDR3 is 12 residues. From germline, CDR1 is MNHEY and CDR2 SVGEGT. CDR3 region: CASDWGGETQYF.

V and J are TRBV5-4 and TRBJ2-3; TCRdb gives TRBD1 as the D gene, but with no DNA this cannot be confirmed. The CDR3 is 14 residues long. The germline V gene has CDR1 SGHNT and CDR2 YYREEE (reference sequence). The CDR3 protein is CASSPEFSTDTQYF.

The chain has TRBV20-1 and TRBJ2-3; the TCRdb D gene call, TRBD1, has no DNA to confirm it. This CDR3 is 15 amino acids long. Germline values: CDR1 DFQATT, CDR2 SNEGSKA (reference sequence). The CDR3 protein is CSARIFGTSADTQYF.

V is TRBV6-2 or TRBV6-3 and J is TRBJ2-1; the TCRdb call, TRBD1, lacks DNA for checking. The CDR3 loop spans 14 amino acids. From germline, CDR1 is MNHEY and CDR2 SVGEGT. The CDR3 sequence: CASTQGPSYNEQFF.

V usage is TRBV25-1 and J usage is TRBJ1-6; as DNA is missing, the TRBD1 call by TCRdb cannot be tested. The CDR3 runs to 16 residues. Germline loops: CDR1 MGHDK, CDR2 SYGVNS. The CDR3: CASSSPGVKYNSPLHF.

This chain links TRBV29-1 with TRBJ2-7; TCRdb reports TRBD2, a call that lacks DNA to check it against. CDR3 size: 12 residues. The germline gives CDR1 SQVTM, CDR2 ANQGSEA. The CDR3 reads CSVGPSGYEQYF.

The chain is built from TRBV6-5 and TRBJ2-7; TCRdb picks TRBD1, but there is no DNA to check that call. CDR1 and CDR2 (germline): MNHEY, SVGAGI. The CDR3 runs 14 residues. The CDR3 spells CASSSPVETYEQYF.

The chain links TRBV11-2 to TRBJ2-7; TCRdb's D call of TRBD1 is untestable without DNA. Germline V CDR1 and CDR2: SGHAT, FQNNGV. The CDR3 is 16 residues long. The CDR3: CASSINPGQGNFEQYF.

The CDR3 region is CASSLTERYEQFF. V and J are TRBV12-3 or TRBV12-4 and TRBJ2-1. The CDR3 totals 13 residues.